This T cell receptor beta chain was recorded in a study of blood T cell repertoires in COVID-19 (dated by TCRdb to about 2020). Background on the whole study: The collaborator samples originated in the United States, Italy and Spain and spanned the acute and convalescent phases of COVID-19. The material from the prospective study consisted of cDNA or gDNA derived from T cells, B-cell-depleted T cells, or PBMCs. The dataset comprised deeply sampled blood TCRbeta repertoires from subjects exposed to, actively infected with, or recovered from COVID-19. The repertoires were made available in a free public database intended to serve as a resource for research on the immune response to SARS-CoV-2. Samples were obtained from the ongoing ImmuneRACE study (first 160 participants) and from roughly 1,300 subjects provided by 6 global collaborators. The sample metadata nearly always contained a de-identified subject ID, COVID-19 status, age in years and sex. Where available, HLA class I and class II types were taken from metadata supplied by the sample provider and were not determined by assay-based typing. Results the study describes overall, beyond this receptor: The quantity of clinical and demographic metadata differed by source and by participant and was supplied without curation.

TCRbeta CDR3 regions were amplified from genomic DNA by means of the immunoSEQ Assay, a bias-controlled multiplex PCR. The authors processed their data as follows. The number of nucleated cells in each sample was estimated by amplification of reference gene primers within the assay. To quantify the absolute abundance of each unique TCRbeta CDR3 rearrangement, sequence reads were collapsed and filtered. For each sample, productive Simpson clonality was calculated as the square root of Simpson's diversity index across productive rearrangements. TCRdb retrieved this table from immuneACCESS and kept in-frame rearrangements only. Not all clones are present; in checked studies, unresolved V genes account for under half, and no reason is known for the remainder. V and J calls plus clone size are reproduced from that table; the DNA served to infer D and trimming. The sample table contains some 66,000 clones; only one count was recorded for roughly 82% of them. The ten largest clones take up around 6.3% of the sample.

Clipping removes 1 base from V and 1 base from J, with 5 as the unmatched junction base count. Inclusive of the bounding cysteine and phenylalanine, the CDR3 is 17 residues long. Only the CDR3 region is kept as DNA, spanning 51 bases read in frame from base 1. From the germline V gene, CDR1 is SGHRS and CDR2 is YFSETQ. The collaborating institutions used their own protocols to collect whole blood in K2EDTA tubes. Collaborator samples were shipped for TCRbeta analysis as frozen whole blood, isolated PBMCs, or DNA extracted from either sample type. Turning to this clone: It lacks a known antigen. Within one base of it there is no much larger clone, and no base qualities were kept.

This sequence originates from a man in his 60s with acute or convalescent COVID-19. Sequencing used peripheral blood. Recombination joined TRBV5-1 with TRBJ1-3; 10 central nucleotides agree with TRBD1. The CDR3 is CASSLYGQGDSGNTIYF. The bases read TGCGCCAGCAGCTTGTATGGACAGGGGGATTCTGGAAACACCATATATTTT.